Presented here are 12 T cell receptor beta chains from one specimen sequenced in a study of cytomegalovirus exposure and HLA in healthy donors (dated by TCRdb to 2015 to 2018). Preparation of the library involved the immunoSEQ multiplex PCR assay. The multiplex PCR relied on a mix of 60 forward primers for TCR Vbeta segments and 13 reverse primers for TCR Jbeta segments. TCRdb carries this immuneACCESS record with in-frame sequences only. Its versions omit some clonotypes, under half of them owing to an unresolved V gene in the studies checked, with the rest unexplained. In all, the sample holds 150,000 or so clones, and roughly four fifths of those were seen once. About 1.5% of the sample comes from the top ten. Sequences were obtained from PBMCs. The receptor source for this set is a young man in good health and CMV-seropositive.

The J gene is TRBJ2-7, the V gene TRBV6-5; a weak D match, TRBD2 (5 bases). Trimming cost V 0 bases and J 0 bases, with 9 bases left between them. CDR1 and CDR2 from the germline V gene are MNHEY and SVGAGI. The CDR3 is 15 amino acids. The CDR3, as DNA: TGTGCCAGCAGTTACTCACCCGGGGACTCCTACGAGCAGTACTTC. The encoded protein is CASSYSPGDSYEQYF.

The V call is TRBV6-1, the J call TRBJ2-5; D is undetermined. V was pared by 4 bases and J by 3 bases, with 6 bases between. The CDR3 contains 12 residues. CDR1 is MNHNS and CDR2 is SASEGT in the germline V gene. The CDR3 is CASSVVEETQYF. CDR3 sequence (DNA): TGTGCCAGCAGTGTGGTAGAAGAGACCCAGTACTTC.

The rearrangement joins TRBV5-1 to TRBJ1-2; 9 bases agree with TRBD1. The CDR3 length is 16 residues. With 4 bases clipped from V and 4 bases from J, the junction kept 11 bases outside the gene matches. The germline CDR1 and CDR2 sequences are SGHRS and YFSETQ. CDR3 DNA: TGCGCCAGCAGCCAATCAGGGACAGGGATCGCCTATGGCTACACCTTC. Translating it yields CASSQSGTGIAYGYTF.

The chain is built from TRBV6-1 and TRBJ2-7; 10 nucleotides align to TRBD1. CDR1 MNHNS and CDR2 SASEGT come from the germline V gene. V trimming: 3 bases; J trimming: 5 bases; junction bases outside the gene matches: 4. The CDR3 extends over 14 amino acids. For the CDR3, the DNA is TGTGCCAGCAGTGAGCGGGACAGGGGAAACGAGCAGTACTTC. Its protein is CASSERDRGNEQYF.

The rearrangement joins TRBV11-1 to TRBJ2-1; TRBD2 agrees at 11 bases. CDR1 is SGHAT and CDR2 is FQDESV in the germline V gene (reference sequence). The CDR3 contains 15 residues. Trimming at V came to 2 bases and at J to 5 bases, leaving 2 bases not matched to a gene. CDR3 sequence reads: CASSLKLAGDNEQFF. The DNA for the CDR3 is TGTGCCAGCAGCTTAAAACTAGCGGGAGACAATGAGCAGTTCTTC.

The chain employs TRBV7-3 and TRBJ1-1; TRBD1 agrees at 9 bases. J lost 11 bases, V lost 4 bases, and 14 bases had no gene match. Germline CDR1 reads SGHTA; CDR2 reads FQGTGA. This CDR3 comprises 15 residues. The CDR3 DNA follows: TGTGCCAGCAGCTCGGGATCGGGACAGGGAAATGGGGCTTTCTTT. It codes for CASSSGSGQGNGAFF.

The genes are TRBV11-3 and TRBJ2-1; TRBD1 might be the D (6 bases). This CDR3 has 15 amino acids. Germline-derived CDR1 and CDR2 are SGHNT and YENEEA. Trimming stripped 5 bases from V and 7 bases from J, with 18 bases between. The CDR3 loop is CASSPGINRDNEQFF. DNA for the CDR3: TGTGCCAGCAGCCCGGGAATAAACAGGGATAATGAGCAGTTCTTC.

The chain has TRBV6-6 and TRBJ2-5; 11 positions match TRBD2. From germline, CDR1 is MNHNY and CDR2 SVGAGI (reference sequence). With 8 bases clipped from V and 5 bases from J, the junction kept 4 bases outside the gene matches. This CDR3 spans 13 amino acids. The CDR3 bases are TGTGCCAGCGGGGCTAGCGGGAGGGAGACCCAGTACTTC. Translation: CASGASGRETQYF.

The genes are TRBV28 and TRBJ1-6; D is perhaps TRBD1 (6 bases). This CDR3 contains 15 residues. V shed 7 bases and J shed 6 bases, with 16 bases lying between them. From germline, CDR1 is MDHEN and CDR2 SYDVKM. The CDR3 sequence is CASNWGQASNSPLHF. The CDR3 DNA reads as TGTGCCAGCAACTGGGGGCAGGCCTCTAATTCACCCCTCCACTTT.

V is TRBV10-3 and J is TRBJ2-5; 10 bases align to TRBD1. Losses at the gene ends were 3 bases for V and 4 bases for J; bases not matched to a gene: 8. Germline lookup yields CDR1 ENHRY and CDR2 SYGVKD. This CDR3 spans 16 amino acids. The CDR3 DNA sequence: TGTGCCATCAGTGACCGGACAGGGGGAATATCAGAGACCCAGTACTTC. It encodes CAISDRTGGISETQYF.

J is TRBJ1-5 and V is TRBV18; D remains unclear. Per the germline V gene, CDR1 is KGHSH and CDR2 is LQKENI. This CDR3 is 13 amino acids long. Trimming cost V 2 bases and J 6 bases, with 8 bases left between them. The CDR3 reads CASSPGTIQPQHF. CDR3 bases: TGTGCCAGCTCACCAGGCACGATTCAGCCCCAGCATTTT. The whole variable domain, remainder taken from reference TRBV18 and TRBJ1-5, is NAGVMQNPRHLVRRRGQEARLRCSPMKGHSHVYWYRQLPEEGLKFMVYLQKENIIDESGMPKERFSAEFPKEGPSILRIQQVVRGDSAAYFCASSPGTIQPQHFGDGTRLSIL.

DNA of the CDR3: TGTGCCAGCAGCCCCGGGGACTCTGGGGCCAACGTCCTGACTTTC. The encoded protein is CASSPGDSGANVLTF. The J gene is TRBJ2-6, the V gene TRBV7-3; D is perhaps TRBD2 (5 bases). Germline-derived CDR1 and CDR2 are SGHTA and FQGTGA. The CDR3 consists of 15 residues. V dropped 5 bases and J dropped 0 bases, with 8 bases sitting between them.